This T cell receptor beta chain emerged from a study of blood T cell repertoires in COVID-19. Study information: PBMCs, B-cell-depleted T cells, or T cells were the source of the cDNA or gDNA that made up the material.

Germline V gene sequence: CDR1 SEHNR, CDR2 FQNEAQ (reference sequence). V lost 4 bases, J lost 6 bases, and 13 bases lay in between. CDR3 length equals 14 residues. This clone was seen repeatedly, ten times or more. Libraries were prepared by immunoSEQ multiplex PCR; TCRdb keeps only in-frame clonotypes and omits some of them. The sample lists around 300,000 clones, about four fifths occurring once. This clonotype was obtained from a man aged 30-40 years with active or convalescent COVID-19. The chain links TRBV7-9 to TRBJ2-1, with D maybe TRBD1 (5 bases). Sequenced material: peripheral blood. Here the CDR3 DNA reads TGTGCCAGCAGCTCCCCTTTCCAGGGCAATGAGCAGTTCTTC. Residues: CASSSPFQGNEQFF.